Ten or more counts support the clone carrying this T cell receptor (beta chain). TCRdb analysed the 5' RACE reads with MiXCR anew, one entry per CDR3 protein. The sample shows about 340,000 distinct CDR3 sequences, roughly 15% of them seen only once. V was cut by 6 bases and J by 1 base, with 9 bases left in between. This CDR3 is built from 13 residues. This specimen belongs to a study of CD8 T cells in ankylosing spondylitis. This chain uses TRBV12-3 or TRBV12-4 with TRBJ1-1; TRBD1 is a possible D gene (6 bases). The TCR was taken from a male donor with ankylosing spondylitis or in good health (not recorded which). Sequenced sample: blood, either unsorted or a sorted T cell fraction (not recorded which). For the CDR3, the DNA is TGTGCCAGCAGGACGACAGGGAACACTGAAGCTTTCTTT. It specifies CASRTTGNTEAFF.